These 3 T cell receptor beta chains came from one sample sequenced in a study of T cells in localized non-small cell lung cancer. Only in-frame clones appear in the TCRdb table, and some are missing; sequencing was by immunoSEQ multiplex PCR. The sample has around 30,000 clones, 94% seen once. Specimen: peripheral blood, collected before any cancer treatment. These receptors were taken from a woman aged 40 to 75 with stage I lung adenocarcinoma.

This chain links TRBV2 with TRBJ2-2, with D maybe TRBD2 (5 bases). Germline V CDR1 and CDR2: SNHLY, FYNNEI. Trimming stripped 5 bases from V and 1 base from J, with 14 bases between. The CDR3 contains 16 residues. CDR3 sequence: CASSIPGGLNTGELFF. As DNA, the CDR3 is TGTGCCAGCAGTATACCGGGTGGACTGAACACCGGGGAGCTGTTTTTT. The whole variable domain, filled in from reference TRBV2 and TRBJ2-2, reads EPEVTQTPSHQVTQMGQEVILRCVPISNHLYFYWYRQILGQKVEFLVSFYNNEISEKSEIFDDQFSVERPDGSNFTLKIRSTKLEDSAMYFCASSIPGGLNTGELFFGEGSRLTVL.

The chain couples TRBV9 to TRBJ2-1; TRBD2 agrees at 10 bases. This CDR3 comprises 18 residues. The germline V gene has CDR1 SGDLS and CDR2 YYNGEE. The junction had 7 bases not matched to a gene; V was cut back by 0 bases and J by 1 base. CDR3: CASSVGGSGGLSYNEQFF. CDR3 DNA sequence: TGTGCCAGCAGCGTAGGAGGTAGCGGGGGGTTATCCTACAATGAGCAGTTCTTC.

The chain joins TRBV2 to TRBJ2-7; tentatively, D is TRBD2 (6 bases). V lost 6 bases and J lost 5, with 17 bases in between. Germline V gives CDR1 SNHLY, CDR2 FYNNEI. The CDR3 runs 14 residues. This CDR3 is CASRRAGRYDEQYF. Here the CDR3 DNA reads TGTGCCAGCAGGAGGGCAGGGAGGTACGACGAGCAGTACTTC.